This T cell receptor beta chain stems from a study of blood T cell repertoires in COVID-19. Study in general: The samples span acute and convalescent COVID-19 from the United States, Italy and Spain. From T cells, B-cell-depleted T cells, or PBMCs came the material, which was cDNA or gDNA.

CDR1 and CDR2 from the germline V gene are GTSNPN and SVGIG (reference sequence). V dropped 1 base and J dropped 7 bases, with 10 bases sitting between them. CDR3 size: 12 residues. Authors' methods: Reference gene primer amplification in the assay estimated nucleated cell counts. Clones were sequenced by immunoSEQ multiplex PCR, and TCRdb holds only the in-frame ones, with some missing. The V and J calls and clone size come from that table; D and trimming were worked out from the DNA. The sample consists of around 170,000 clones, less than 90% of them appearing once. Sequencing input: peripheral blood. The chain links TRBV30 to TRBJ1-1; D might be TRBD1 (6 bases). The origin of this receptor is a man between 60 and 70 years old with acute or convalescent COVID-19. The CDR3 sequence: CAWSEQGDEAFF. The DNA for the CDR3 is TGTGCCTGGAGTGAACAGGGTGATGAAGCTTTCTTT.